A selection of T cell receptor beta chains follows, all from one sample in a study of CD8+ T cells in alopecia areata. TCRdb keeps only in-frame clones here, not all; method: immunoSEQ multiplex PCR. The table has 250,000 to 350,000 clones, 60% seen once; the top ten hold more than 0.85%. The sequencing here drew on CD4+ T cells sorted from blood, taken around week 54, from a patient treated with tofacitinib. The source is a human donor with alopecia areata. The CDR3 runs from the conserved cysteine through the conserved F or W. D genes are given only for firm matches. The size entry is marked missing in some rows and otherwise reads once, few, many or a size class.

J gene	D gene	clone size	V gene	CDR3 DNA	CDR3 protein
TRBJ2-7	TRBD1	few	TRBV10-3	TGTGCCATCAGTCCGGGACAGGGGCCCTACGAGCAGTACTTC	CAISPGQGPYEQYF
TRBJ1-2	TRBD1	few	TRBV29-1	TGCAGCGTTGAAGGGACAGGGGTCTATGGCTACACCTTC	CSVEGTGVYGYTF
TRBJ2-3	-	few	TRBV6-5	TGTGCCAGCAGCCCGACACCAGATACGCAGTATTTT	CASSPTPDTQYF
TRBJ1-1	-	few	TRBV2	TGTGCCAGCACCGTGGGCTCGAACACTGAAGCTTTCTTT	CASTVGSNTEAFF
TRBJ2-7	-	once	TRBV5-1	TGCGCCAGCAGCTTGGACCCGGACTACGAGCAGTACTTC	CASSLDPDYEQYF
TRBJ1-5	-	-	TRBV29-1	TGCAGCGTTCGGACAGATCGCAATCAGCCCCAGCATTTT	CSVRTDRNQPQHF
TRBJ2-1	-	few	TRBV29-1	TGCAGCGTTTTGGTAGACTCCTACAATGAGCAGTTCTTC	CSVLVDSYNEQFF
TRBJ1-5	TRBD1	-	TRBV2	TGTGCCAGCAGGGCCCCAGGGGGCGCGAATGGCAATCAGCCCCAGCATTTT	CASRAPGGANGNQPQHF
TRBJ1-2	-	-	TRBV6-5	TGTGCCAGCGGGGGACTGAACTATGGCTACACCTTC	CASGGLNYGYTF
TRBJ1-2	TRBD1	-	TRBV4-3	TGCGCCAGCCGCCCTCAAGGGGGCGACTATGGCTACACCTTC	CASRPQGGDYGYTF
TRBJ2-2	-	-	TRBV29-1	TGCAGCGTTGTGTACTTCTCCACCGGGGAGCTGTTTTTT	CSVVYFSTGELFF
TRBJ1-2	-	-	TRBV15	TGTGCCACCAGCAGATTCCCGGACGGAGGGAATGGCTACACCTTC	CATSRFPDGGNGYTF
TRBJ2-7	-	-	TRBV7-9	TGTGCCAGCAGCTTAGCGCCGATAACCTACGAGCAGTACTTC	CASSLAPITYEQYF
TRBJ1-2	TRBD1	-	TRBV5-1	TGCGCCAGCAGCCTTGGGACAGCGCTCTATGGCTACACCTTC	CASSLGTALYGYTF
TRBJ2-1	-	few	TRBV6-5	TGTGCCAGCAGCCAGGACCGGAGCTCCTACAATGAGCAGTTCTTC	CASSQDRSSYNEQFF
TRBJ2-3	TRBD2	-	TRBV7-2	TGTGCCAGCAGCTTAGCGACCCGCGGGGGGGCCCCAGATACGCAGTATTTT	CASSLATRGGAPDTQYF
TRBJ2-7	-	few	TRBV18	TGTGCCAGCTCACCAAAGGGATCCTACGAGCAGTACTTC	CASSPKGSYEQYF
TRBJ1-2	-	once	TRBV25-1	TGTGCCAGCAGTGCCGGGACAAACTATGGCTACACCTTC	CASSAGTNYGYTF
TRBJ2-5	-	-	TRBV9	TGTGCCAGCAGCGTTGGCAGGACCCAAGAGACCCAGTACTTC	CASSVGRTQETQYF
TRBJ2-7	TRBD1	once	TRBV5-4	TGTGCCAGCAGCGCGAAAACAGGGGTCTACGAGCAGTACTTC	CASSAKTGVYEQYF
TRBJ2-5	-	few	TRBV2	TGTGCCAGCAAGGACCCCGACCAGTACTTC	CASKDPDQYF
TRBJ2-5	TRBD1	-	TRBV19	TGTGCCAGTAGTGGACGGACAGGGGATTTAGAGACCCAGTACTTC	CASSGRTGDLETQYF
TRBJ1-1	-	-	TRBV2	TGTGCCAGTCACAGGTATATGAACACTGAAGCTTTCTTT	CASHRYMNTEAFF
TRBJ1-2	-	-	TRBV2	TGTGCCAGCAGTCTAGCGGCCCTGGCGAACTATGGCTACACCTTC	CASSLAALANYGYTF
TRBJ2-5	-	-	TRBV9	TGTGCCAGCAGCGTTCGGGACTCCCCAGGGACCCAGTACTTC	CASSVRDSPGTQYF
TRBJ1-1	-	-	TRBV25-1	TGTGCCAGCAGTGAAACCCCCAACAGGGCCCCCTTTAACACTGAAGCTTTCTTT	CASSETPNRAPFNTEAFF
TRBJ2-7	TRBD2	many	TRBV19	TGTGCCAGTAGCGAAGCGGGGGGATCCTACGAGCAGTACTTC	CASSEAGGSYEQYF
TRBJ2-7	-	-	TRBV11-2	TGTGCCAGCAGCCCCAAGGGTCCCTACGAGCAGTACTTC	CASSPKGPYEQYF
TRBJ2-7	-	-	TRBV6-5	TGTGCCAGCAGTTACTCGCCGTGGCAAAGGCACTACGAGCAGTACTTC	CASSYSPWQRHYEQYF
TRBJ1-1	-	once	TRBV6-6	TGTGCCAGCAGTCCGCTCTCGGGGGGGGCTTTCTTT	CASSPLSGGAFF
TRBJ2-3	TRBD2	few	TRBV7-9	TGTGCCAGCAGCTCTGCTAGCGGGGGCCGATCCACAGATACGCAGTATTTT	CASSSASGGRSTDTQYF
TRBJ2-2	-	few	TRBV5-1	TGCGCCAGCAGCTACCCCGGGGAGTCGCGGGAGCTGTTTTTT	CASSYPGESRELFF
TRBJ1-2	-	-	TRBV2	TGTGCCAGCAGTGATTCAGATTTCTATGGCTACACCTTC	CASSDSDFYGYTF
TRBJ2-4	-	-	TRBV6-1	TGTGCCAGCAGTGAAGCAGTAAGGGTAGCCAAAAACATTCAGTACTTC	CASSEAVRVAKNIQYF
TRBJ1-2	-	-	TRBV25-1	TGTGCCAGCTGGGCGGGAAGCTACACCTTC	CASWAGSYTF
TRBJ2-3	TRBD1	-	TRBV4-3	TGCGCCAGCAGCCAAGATGTAAGGACAGGGGCCGATACGCAGTATTTT	CASSQDVRTGADTQYF
TRBJ2-5	-	-	TRBV5-1	TGCGCCAGCAGTGGACAGTTACAAGAGACCCAGTACTTC	CASSGQLQETQYF
TRBJ1-5	-	-	TRBV30	TGTGCCTGGAGTTTAGGGGGGGTAGCTCAGCCCCAGCATTTT	CAWSLGGVAQPQHF
TRBJ2-7	TRBD1	-	TRBV6-5	TGTGCCAGCAGTGGACAGGGGGAACGCGAGCAGTACTTC	CASSGQGEREQYF
TRBJ2-5	-	-	TRBV9	TGTGCCAGCAGCACGGAGGGGCGAGCGGAAGAGACCCAGTACTTC	CASSTEGRAEETQYF
TRBJ2-5	-	-	TRBV25-1	TGTGCCAGCAGCGACGCCAAGTACCAAGAGACCCAGTACTTC	CASSDAKYQETQYF
TRBJ2-7	-	few	TRBV7-9	TGTGCCAGCAGCAACAAGGACAGCCTGTACTTC	CASSNKDSLYF
TRBJ2-7	-	few	TRBV9	TGTGCCAGCAGCACCACCCTCGGAGAGCAGTACTTC	CASSTTLGEQYF
TRBJ2-1	TRBD1	-	TRBV4-1	TGCGCCAGCAGCCTCCCGCCGACAGGGGTGCCCTCCTACAATGAGCAGTTCTTC	CASSLPPTGVPSYNEQFF